Listed here are 24 T cell receptor beta chains from one sample, sequenced in a study of blood T cell repertoires in COVID-19 (TCRdb year 2020). The library was obtained by the immunoSEQ multiplex PCR assay. TCRdb's version of the immuneACCESS table is confined to in-frame rearrangements and falls short of the full clone set. An unresolved V gene accounts for under half of the shortfall where checked; the remainder is of unknown origin. In this sample the table shows around 140,000 clones, 80% to 90% of which occur a single time. The top ten clonotypes cover 2.5% to 3% of the sample. The specimen was peripheral blood. These receptors all come from a man in his sixties with active or convalescent COVID-19.

This chain links TRBV5-1 with TRBJ1-3; tentatively, D is TRBD1 (6 bases). This CDR3 comprises 14 residues. Germline V lookup: CDR1 SGHRS, CDR2 YFSETQ. Trimming shortened V by 4 bases and J by 2 bases, and 10 bases separated the two germline ends. The CDR3 nucleotides read TGCGCCAGCAGCCCCCGGACAGCTGGAAACACCATATATTTT. Translation: CASSPRTAGNTIYF.

The V gene is TRBV6-2 or TRBV6-3, the J gene TRBJ2-1, with TRBD2 matching over 9 bases. The CDR3 is 16 residues long. Germline CDR1 MNHEY, CDR2 SVGEGT. The V gene end was trimmed by 2 bases and the J gene end by 7 bases; junction bases not matched to a gene: 9. The CDR3, as DNA: TGTGCCAGCAGTTACCCGAGCGGGGGGAGGCTGAATGAGCAGTTCTTC. Translation gives CASSYPSGGRLNEQFF.

The chain links TRBV6-5 to TRBJ2-1, with 11 bases lining up with TRBD1. Unmatched junction bases numbered 5, after V lost 4 bases and J lost 3 bases. CDR3 size: 16 residues. CDR1 is MNHEY, CDR2 SVGAGI, per germline. CDR3 bases: TGTGCCAGCAGTTCCGGGACAGGGGGGGTCTACAATGAGCAGTTCTTC. Its translation: CASSSGTGGVYNEQFF.

V is TRBV6-6 and J is TRBJ1-6; 9 bases fit TRBD1. This CDR3 has 14 residues. Germline V gene sequence: CDR1 MNHNY, CDR2 SVGAGI (reference sequence). The junction had 4 bases not matched to a gene; V was cut back by 6 bases and J by 7 bases. CDR3 nucleotides: TGTGCCAGCAGCTACAGGGGGCGGAATTCACCCCTCCACTTT. Encoded protein: CASSYRGRNSPLHF.

This clone was observed a handful of times. The V and J genes are TRBV3-1 (or the pseudogene TRBV3-2) and TRBJ2-3, with no clear D. The germline CDR1 and CDR2 sequences are LGHDT and YNNKEL (reference sequence). The CDR3 length is 15 residues. V was clipped by 2 bases and J by 0 bases, with 9 bases between them. The CDR3 DNA follows: TGTGCCAGCAGCCAAACCTACCCTAGCACAGATACGCAGTATTTT. It is translated as CASSQTYPSTDTQYF.

The gene calls are TRBV13 and TRBJ1-2, with 8 bases matching TRBD1. The V gene end was trimmed by 0 bases and the J gene end by 3 bases; junction bases not matched to a gene: 3. Germline V gives CDR1 PRHDT, CDR2 FYEKMQ (reference sequence). There are 15 residues in the CDR3. The CDR3, as DNA: TGTGCCAGCAGCTTAGGCCAGGGGGCAGACTATGGCTACACCTTC. Translation gives CASSLGQGADYGYTF.

The V and J genes are TRBV25-1 and TRBJ2-7, with no clear D. The CDR3 runs to 13 residues. Germline-derived CDR1 and CDR2 are MGHDK and SYGVNS. The V gene lost 2 bases and the J gene lost 2 bases, with 7 bases spanning the gap. The CDR3 region is CASSEPFTYEQYF. CDR3 sequence (DNA): TGTGCCAGCAGTGAACCCTTTACCTACGAGCAGTACTTC.

The V and J genes are TRBV28 and TRBJ2-2, with D possibly being TRBD1 (6 bases). Trimming removed 6 bases from V and 5 bases from J, with 16 bases in between. Germline CDR1 and CDR2: MDHEN and SYDVKM. The CDR3 has 15 residues. CDR3 amino acids: CASRRGDTVTGELFF. CDR3 DNA: TGTGCCAGCAGACGAGGGGACACCGTAACCGGGGAGCTGTTTTTT.

This clone was seen just once. This chain connects TRBV20-1 to TRBJ2-7, with 7 bases lining up with TRBD2. The germline CDR1 and CDR2 sequences are DFQATT and SNEGSKA (reference sequence). V lost 3 bases, J lost 5 bases, and 13 bases stayed unmatched. This CDR3 region has 15 residues. In nucleotides, the CDR3 is TGCAGTGCTAGTCTTGCTGCGGGAGCCGGTCACGAGCAGTACTTC. Encoded protein: CSASLAAGAGHEQYF.

The rearrangement links TRBV5-6 to TRBJ2-1; 7 nucleotides match TRBD2. Trimming cost V 1 base and J 7 bases; bases outside gene matches: 5. This CDR3 spans 14 amino acids. Germline lookup yields CDR1 SGHDT and CDR2 YYEEEE. The CDR3 DNA reads as TGTGCCAGCAGCTTGTACCTAGCGGCGAATGAGCAGTTCTTC. This translates into CASSLYLAANEQFF.

This CDR3 reads CASSQGKRGRPGELFF. The CDR3 nucleotides read TGTGCCAGCAGCCAAGGAAAGCGGGGAAGGCCCGGGGAGCTGTTTTTT. The V and J genes are TRBV4-2 and TRBJ2-2; TRBD2 aligns across 7 bases. The CDR3 is 16 residues long. V shed 1 base, J shed 6 bases, and the junction held 8 bases outside the gene matches. The germline V gene has CDR1 LGHNA and CDR2 YNFKEQ.

The V call is TRBV29-1, the J call TRBJ1-2; D is uncertain. Germline V lookup: CDR1 SQVTM, CDR2 ANQGSEA. The V gene lost 0 bases and the J gene lost 2 bases, with 10 bases spanning the gap. There are 14 residues in the CDR3. This CDR3 reads CSVEDSRSNYGYTF. The CDR3 nucleotides read TGCAGCGTTGAAGACAGCCGGAGCAACTATGGCTACACCTTC.

This clone was seen only a few times. The chain combines TRBV5-1 with TRBJ2-7; D gene ambiguous. Germline CDR1 and CDR2: SGHRS and YFSETQ. This CDR3 is 13 amino acids long. Trimming removed 4 bases from V and 3 bases from J, with 11 bases in between. CDR3 nucleotides: TGCGCCAGCAGCAGGCTCCGAGGCTACGAGCAGTACTTC. Protein product: CASSRLRGYEQYF.

This sequence joins TRBV3-1 (or the pseudogene TRBV3-2) and TRBJ2-3; D is unclear. This CDR3 contains 12 residues. The germline V and J ends were trimmed by 6 bases and 1 base, with 5 bases remaining between them. Germline CDR1 and CDR2: LGHDT and YNNKEL (reference sequence). The CDR3 DNA reads as TGTGCCAGCAGTCATCGCACAGATACGCAGTATTTT. Its protein product is CASSHRTDTQYF.

The chain carries TRBV6-5 and TRBJ1-6; 7 bases line up with TRBD1. The CDR3 loop spans 14 amino acids. Germline V CDR1 and CDR2: MNHEY, SVGAGI. Unmatched junction bases numbered 5, after V lost 6 bases and J lost 6 bases. The DNA for the CDR3 is TGTGCCAGCAGACCCGGGACAGCTAATTCACCCCTCCACTTT. Encoded protein: CASRPGTANSPLHF.

This chain joins TRBV29-1 and TRBJ2-5; TRBD2 agrees at 7 bases. V lost 8 bases and J lost 1; bases outside the gene matches: 4. The CDR3 spans 12 residues. Germline CDR1 is SQVTM and CDR2 is ANQGSEA. CDR3 sequence (DNA): TGCAGCCATGGGGGGGTCCAAGAGACCCAGTACTTC. This encodes CSHGGVQETQYF. The entire variable domain, with the rest obtained from reference TRBV29-1 and TRBJ2-5, is as follows: SAVISQKPSRDICQRGTSLTIQCQVDSQVTMMFWYRQQPGQSLTLIATANQGSEATYESGFVIDKFPISRPNLTFSTLTVSNMSPEDSSIYLCSHGGVQETQYFGPGTRLLVL.

This chain links TRBV28 with TRBJ1-3; possibly TRBD1 for D (6 bases). V lost 5 bases and J lost 3, with 14 bases in between. CDR3 length equals 15 residues. Germline V lookup: CDR1 MDHEN, CDR2 SYDVKM. CDR3 bases: TGTGCCAGCAGTCCCAGGGGTTTGATTGGAAACACCATATATTTT. It encodes CASSPRGLIGNTIYF.

The genes are TRBV9 and TRBJ2-1, with TRBD2 matching over 7 bases. The CDR3 length is 16 residues. V shed 0 bases and J 7 bases; nucleotides not matched to a gene: 10. CDR1 and CDR2 (germline): SGDLS, YYNGEE. CDR3 region: CASSVDPAGKGNEQFF. DNA of the CDR3: TGTGCCAGCAGCGTAGACCCAGCGGGAAAGGGGAATGAGCAGTTCTTC.

The rearrangement links TRBV7-2 to TRBJ2-1, with unresolved D. The V gene lost 2 bases and the J gene lost 3 bases, with 14 bases spanning the gap. The CDR3 contains 16 residues. Germline V gives CDR1 SGHTA, CDR2 FQGNSA. The CDR3 coding sequence is TGTGCCAGCAGCTTAAGTATAGGCCGGAGCTACAATGAGCAGTTCTTC. Protein: CASSLSIGRSYNEQFF.

V gene TRBV28 combines with J gene TRBJ2-5; no definite D call. There are 14 residues in the CDR3. Trimming shortened V by 6 bases and J by 2 bases, and 13 bases separated the two germline ends. Germline loops: CDR1 MDHEN, CDR2 SYDVKM. CDR3 in amino acids: CASSPIGPQETQYF. The DNA for the CDR3 is TGTGCCAGCAGCCCCATTGGCCCACAAGAGACCCAGTACTTC.

This clone was seen just once. The chain employs TRBV5-1 and TRBJ1-4, with D possibly being TRBD1 (6 bases). Germline lookup yields CDR1 SGHRS and CDR2 YFSETQ. The CDR3 is made up of 15 amino acids. Trimming cost V 0 bases and J 8 bases, with 14 bases left between them. Here the CDR3 reads CASSLVSGAGEKLFF. For the CDR3, the DNA is TGCGCCAGCAGCTTGGTTTCAGGGGCTGGCGAAAAACTGTTTTTT.

The chain carries TRBV5-1 and TRBJ2-5; D perhaps matches TRBD2 (6 bases). In germline, CDR1 is SGHRS, CDR2 YFSETQ. The ends were cut back, 0 bases at V and 5 bases at J, with 17 bases in the middle. This CDR3 contains 16 residues. The CDR3 here is CASSLEGPGGWETQYF. The CDR3 bases are TGCGCCAGCAGCTTGGAGGGGCCCGGGGGTTGGGAGACCCAGTACTTC.

This rearrangement joins TRBV13 to TRBJ2-3, with 11 bases that match TRBD2. Germline assignment: CDR1 PRHDT and CDR2 FYEKMQ (reference sequence). CDR3 length equals 16 residues. The V segment lost 5 bases and the J segment 2 bases; nucleotides outside the gene matches: 6. CDR3 amino acids: CASSLLAGVLTDTQYF. CDR3 DNA: TGTGCCAGCAGCCTACTAGCGGGGGTGCTCACAGATACGCAGTATTTT.

The J gene is TRBJ1-1, the V gene TRBV28; no clear D. Germline V gene sequence: CDR1 MDHEN, CDR2 SYDVKM. The CDR3 runs 13 residues. V dropped 5 bases and J dropped 5 bases, with 12 bases sitting between them. The CDR3 spells CASSPRRVTEAFF. The CDR3 DNA follows: TGTGCCAGCAGTCCCCGGCGGGTAACTGAAGCTTTCTTT.